What follows are 19 T cell receptor beta chains derived from one specimen sequenced in a study of blood T cell repertoires in COVID-19. Generated by immunoSEQ multiplex PCR, the TCRdb table keeps only in-frame clones and is missing some. Of 110,000 to 150,000 clones in the sample, more than 75% are singletons; the top ten hold 4.5% to 5%. Sequencing was done on a sample of peripheral blood. The receptor source for this set is a woman aged 70 to 79 with COVID-19, enrolled during active disease.

The chain joins TRBV29-1 to TRBJ2-1, with TRBD2 identical over 14 bases. Trimming took 7 bases from V and 12 from J; bases not matched to a gene: 5. There are 12 residues in the CDR3. Germline V CDR1 and CDR2: SQVTM, ANQGSEA. CDR3 nucleotides: TGCAGCGGGGGACTAGCGGGGGAGGCGCAGTTCTTC. This encodes CSGGLAGEAQFF.

The chain employs TRBV28 and TRBJ1-1; D call uncertain. The V end lost 8 bases, the J end lost 3 bases, and 13 bases lay between the germline ends. Germline CDR1 reads MDHEN; CDR2 reads SYDVKM. This CDR3 contains 13 residues. The CDR3 DNA follows: TGTGCCAGCGGGAGCGGTTCGTACACTGAAGCTTTCTTT. As protein: CASGSGSYTEAFF.

This clone was observed a handful of times. This sequence joins TRBV4-3 and TRBJ1-2; 7 nucleotides match TRBD1. Germline trimming cut 0 bases from V and 8 bases from J; bases unmatched to any gene: 9. Germline CDR1 is LGHNA and CDR2 is YSLEER. The CDR3 covers 15 residues. CDR3 in amino acids: CASSQDLDRAIGYTF. CDR3 nucleotides: TGCGCCAGCAGCCAAGATCTAGACAGGGCGATCGGCTACACCTTC.

The table lists this clone with a few counts. The rearrangement uses TRBV7-2 and TRBJ1-1, with D tentatively TRBD1 (6 bases). V lost 4 bases to trimming and J lost 1 base, with 13 bases between them. This CDR3 region has 15 residues. Germline V gene data show CDR1 as SGHTA and CDR2 as FQGNSA. CDR3 nucleotides: TGTGCCAGCAGCTCATCAGGGGCGGGGAACACTGAAGCTTTCTTT. Translated, it gives CASSSSGAGNTEAFF.

The count of this clone is one. The chain has TRBV15 and TRBJ2-3, with D perhaps TRBD1 (5 bases). CDR3 length: 14 amino acids. V was cut by 1 base and J by 2 bases, with 7 bases left in between. From germline, CDR1 is LNHNV and CDR2 YYDKDF (reference sequence). CDR3 protein: CATSRGTHTDTQYF. The CDR3 DNA reads as TGTGCCACCAGCAGAGGGACACACACAGATACGCAGTATTTT.

This chain connects TRBV4-2 to TRBJ2-1; 9 positions agree with TRBD2. The germline CDR1 and CDR2 sequences are LGHNA and YNFKEQ. The CDR3 has 17 amino acids. V lost 1 base to trimming and J lost 0 bases; unmatched junction nucleotides: 4. The CDR3 is CASSQVSGGSSYNEQFF. The CDR3 DNA reads as TGTGCCAGCAGCCAAGTGAGCGGGGGGAGCTCCTACAATGAGCAGTTCTTC.

This clone was seen once. This rearrangement joins TRBV7-9 to TRBJ2-3; 7 bases fit TRBD2. Germline values: CDR1 SEHNR, CDR2 FQNEAQ (reference sequence). This CDR3 is built from 15 residues. The V and J ends lost 5 bases and 6 bases, in that order; junction bases with no gene match: 11. The CDR3 nucleotides are TGTGCCAGCAGCCTCATTGGGCTAGCGGCGGATACGCAGTATTTT. Protein sequence: CASSLIGLAADTQYF.

The V gene is TRBV3-1 (or the pseudogene TRBV3-2), the J gene TRBJ2-3; D gene unclear. The CDR3 consists of 14 residues. V was shortened by 5 bases and J by 4 bases, with 13 bases between the two germline ends. Germline CDR1 LGHDT, CDR2 YNNKEL (reference sequence). CDR3 DNA sequence: TGTGCCAGCAGCTTGTTCAGTCTCGCAGATACGCAGTATTTT. Residues: CASSLFSLADTQYF.

This chain connects TRBV27 to TRBJ1-6, with D unclear. Germline CDR1 MNHEY, CDR2 SMNVEV (reference sequence). Trimming took off 2 bases at V and 9 bases at J, with 11 bases between the two ends. CDR3 length equals 14 residues. The CDR3 region is CASSLRGLASPLHF. The DNA for the CDR3 is TGTGCCAGCAGTTTACGGGGTCTGGCTTCACCCCTCCACTTT.

This chain joins TRBV6-5 and TRBJ1-2, with 8 nucleotides matching TRBD1. The CDR3 runs 15 residues. J gave up 4 bases and V 6 bases, and 10 bases lay outside the gene matches. CDR1 and CDR2 from the germline V gene are MNHEY and SVGAGI. The CDR3 sequence is CASSPGTGLSYGYTF. The CDR3 coding sequence is TGTGCCAGCAGCCCCGGGACAGGTCTTAGCTATGGCTACACCTTC.

This chain links TRBV7-2 with TRBJ2-2, with 9 bases that match TRBD2. V gave up 1 base and J gave up 5 bases; unmatched junction bases: 2. The CDR3 runs to 15 residues. From germline, CDR1 is SGHTA and CDR2 FQGNSA. CDR3 sequence: CASSLETSGTGELFF. The DNA for the CDR3 is TGTGCCAGCAGCTTAGAAACTAGCGGGACCGGGGAGCTGTTTTTT.

This clone is a singleton in its sample. The CDR3 DNA follows: TGTGCCAGCAGCTTAGGCAGGGACTTCTATGGCTACACCTTC. Amino acid sequence: CASSLGRDFYGYTF. The V gene is TRBV7-9, the J gene TRBJ1-2; TRBD1 is a possible D gene (5 bases). Germline V lookup: CDR1 SEHNR, CDR2 FQNEAQ (reference sequence). CDR3 size: 14 residues. The V and J ends lost 1 base and 4 bases respectively, with 10 bases between them.

This chain uses TRBV20-1 with TRBJ2-2; no reliable D call. Trimming left V 3 bases short and J 1 base short, with 6 bases between. The CDR3 has 13 residues. CDR1 DFQATT and CDR2 SNEGSKA come from the germline V gene (reference sequence). The CDR3 loop reads CSASAVNTGELFF. The CDR3 bases are TGCAGTGCTAGTGCTGTGAACACCGGGGAGCTGTTTTTT.

The rearrangement uses TRBV2 and TRBJ1-6; a weak D match, TRBD1 (6 bases). This CDR3 is 13 amino acids long. CDR1 and CDR2 (germline): SNHLY, FYNNEI. Trimming stripped 6 bases from V and 10 bases from J, with 13 bases between. CDR3 protein: CASRTEGDSPLHF. CDR3 nucleotides: TGTGCCAGCAGGACCGAGGGGGACTCACCCCTCCACTTT.

V gene TRBV5-1 combines with J gene TRBJ1-4; 7 bases align to TRBD1. Germline assignment: CDR1 SGHRS and CDR2 YFSETQ. Losses at the gene ends were 7 bases for V and 4 bases for J; bases not matched to a gene: 7. This CDR3 has 14 residues. The CDR3 is CASRTGEINEKLFF. In nucleotides, the CDR3 is TGCGCCAGCCGAACAGGGGAGATTAATGAAAAACTGTTTTTT.

As concerns this clone: The junction differs from germline at one of its ends, possibly a read error. The chain combines TRBV6-1 with TRBJ1-2, with a weak D call TRBD1 (6 bases). Germline assignment: CDR1 MNHNS and CDR2 SASEGT. This CDR3 has 15 residues. In DNA form, the CDR3 reads TGTGCCAGCTGTGAATCGGGCTGGGGTAGGGGGGGTCTCACCTTC. Translating it yields CASCESGWGRGGLTF.

The rearrangement links TRBV5-4 to TRBJ1-2; the match to TRBD1 covers 9 bases. Germline-derived CDR1 and CDR2 are SGHNT and YYREEE (reference sequence). V was pared by 2 bases and J by 3 bases, with 5 bases of the junction left unmatched. The CDR3 has 15 residues. DNA for the CDR3: TGTGCCAGCAGCTTACAGGGGGCGAGCTACTATGGCTACACCTTC. Amino acid sequence: CASSLQGASYYGYTF.

This clone has a handful of counts. V gene TRBV6-5 combines with J gene TRBJ2-3; TRBD2 matches 9 bases. This CDR3 contains 15 residues. V shed 7 bases, J shed 1 base, and the junction held 6 bases outside the gene matches. Looked up from germline, CDR1 is MNHEY and CDR2 is SVGAGI. CDR3 region: CASTYSGGGTDTQYF. In DNA, the CDR3 is TGTGCCAGCACGTATAGCGGGGGAGGCACAGATACGCAGTATTTT.

The V and J genes are TRBV28 and TRBJ2-7; no clear D. The germline V gene encodes CDR1 MDHEN and CDR2 SYDVKM. Trimming left V 3 bases short and J 5 bases short, with 5 bases between. The length of the CDR3 is 11 residues. The CDR3 DNA reads TGTGCCAGCAGTTTGTTAGACGAGCAGTACTTC. Protein product: CASSLLDEQYF.